This passage covers 19 T cell receptor beta chains from one sample sequenced in a study of CD4 T cells in relation to SARS-CoV-2 and coronaviruses. These receptors have no known antigen. The data were produced by immunoSEQ multiplex PCR, yet TCRdb's version contains in-frame clones alone and is incomplete. The profile shows roughly 30,000 clones, over 60% of them singletons. Sequences were obtained from memory CD4+ T cells from PBMCs, cultured in vitro. The receptors here all came from an adult with COVID-19.

The chain carries TRBV6-2 or TRBV6-3 and TRBJ2-7, with D possibly matching TRBD2 (6 bases). CDR3 length equals 15 residues. Trimming removed 5 bases at V and 4 bases at J, with 18 bases between. The germline gives CDR1 MNHEY, CDR2 SVGEGT. The CDR3 sequence is CASSRGSGALYEQYF. CDR3 sequence (DNA): TGTGCCAGCAGTCGAGGTAGCGGAGCCCTATACGAGCAGTACTTC.

The chain combines TRBV18 with TRBJ1-1; tentatively, D is TRBD1 (5 bases). Trimming pared 4 bases from V and 3 bases from J, leaving 15 bases between. Germline-derived CDR1 and CDR2 are KGHSH and LQKENI. CDR3 length equals 15 residues. CDR3 region: CASSLIRSGDTEAFF. In nucleotides, the CDR3 is TGTGCCAGCTCACTTATTAGGTCGGGGGACACTGAAGCTTTCTTT. The full variable domain, in which reference TRBV18 and TRBJ1-1 provide the parts outside the CDR3, is NAGVMQNPRHLVRRRGQEARLRCSPMKGHSHVYWYRQLPEEGLKFMVYLQKENIIDESGMPKERFSAEFPKEGPSILRIQQVVRGDSAAYFCASSLIRSGDTEAFFGQGTRLTVV.

The gene calls are TRBV6-2 or TRBV6-3 and TRBJ2-7; no firm D call. There are 13 residues in the CDR3. V lost 2 bases, J lost 2 bases, and 7 bases lay in between. The germline V gene has CDR1 MNHEY and CDR2 SVGEGT. CDR3 protein: CASSYGWTYEQYF. CDR3 in DNA: TGTGCCAGCAGTTACGGCTGGACCTACGAGCAGTACTTC.

This clone occurred once. The genes are TRBV7-9 and TRBJ1-6, with TRBD1 matching 8 bases. CDR1 is SEHNR and CDR2 is FQNEAQ in the germline V gene (reference sequence). The CDR3 is 14 residues long. Trimming cost V 5 bases and J 9 bases; bases outside gene matches: 6. CDR3 region: CASSTTGDLSPLHF. The DNA for the CDR3 is TGTGCCAGCAGCACGACAGGGGATCTTTCACCCCTCCACTTT.

The chain recombines TRBV5-1 with TRBJ1-2; D might be TRBD1 (5 bases). With 0 bases removed from V and 2 bases from J, the gap between germline ends came to 11 bases. This CDR3 is 15 amino acids long. The germline V gene encodes CDR1 SGHRS and CDR2 YFSETQ. The CDR3 loop is CASSLVGEGNYGYTF. The CDR3 bases are TGCGCCAGCAGCTTGGTGGGGGAAGGAAACTATGGCTACACCTTC. Complete variable domain (other parts from reference TRBV5-1 and TRBJ1-2): KAGVTQTPRYLIKTRGQQVTLSCSPISGHRSVSWYQQTPGQGLQFLFEYFSETQRNKGNFPGRFSGRQFSNSRSEMNVSTLELGDSALYLCASSLVGEGNYGYTFGSGTRLTVV.

The chain links TRBV7-2 to TRBJ2-7; the D gene is possibly TRBD1 (6 bases). Germline CDR1 SGHTA, CDR2 FQGNSA. Trimming pared 1 base from V and 7 bases from J, leaving 20 bases between. The length of the CDR3 is 16 residues. CDR3 sequence: CASSLDALNRVREQYF. The CDR3 DNA follows: TGTGCCAGCAGCTTAGACGCACTGAACAGGGTTCGAGAGCAGTACTTC.

The CDR3 loop reads CASSFPRAVNNEQFF. The DNA for the CDR3 is TGTGCCAGCAGTTTCCCCCGGGCGGTAAACAATGAGCAGTTCTTC. This chain uses TRBV28 with TRBJ2-1; D unclear. This CDR3 has 15 amino acids. Trimming took 3 bases from V and 5 from J, leaving 14 bases between them. Germline V gene lookup returns CDR1 MDHEN and CDR2 SYDVKM.

The rearrangement links TRBV30 to TRBJ2-1, with TRBD2 identical over 7 bases. Trimming cost V 6 bases and J 6 bases; bases outside gene matches: 14. Germline values: CDR1 GTSNPN, CDR2 SVGIG (reference sequence). This CDR3 has 15 residues. DNA for the CDR3: TGTGCCTGCGCCCTACTAGCGAGTGGGCCCAATGAGCAGTTCTTC. This encodes CACALLASGPNEQFF. Based on the CDR3 plus reference TRBV30 and TRBJ2-1, the full variable domain is SQTIHQWPATLVQPVGSPLSLECTVEGTSNPNLYWYRQAAGRGLQLLFYSVGIGQISSEVPQNLSASRPQDRQFILSSKKLLLSDSGFYLCACALLASGPNEQFFGPGTRLTVL.

The J gene is TRBJ2-2, the V gene TRBV5-6, with TRBD2 matching over 7 bases. V lost 2 bases to trimming and J lost 1 base; unmatched junction nucleotides: 5. This CDR3 comprises 16 residues. CDR1 SGHDT and CDR2 YYEEEE come from the germline V gene. CDR3 sequence reads: CASSFGAGVNTGELFF. CDR3 nucleotide sequence: TGTGCCAGCAGCTTCGGCGCGGGGGTGAACACCGGGGAGCTGTTTTTT.

This sequence joins TRBV7-9 and TRBJ2-5; no reliable D call. The germline gives CDR1 SEHNR, CDR2 FQNEAQ (reference sequence). This CDR3 contains 15 residues. The ends were cut back, 2 bases at V and 2 bases at J, with 12 bases in the middle. The CDR3 loop is CASSLPLSAQETQYF. The CDR3 bases are TGTGCCAGCAGCTTACCCCTGAGCGCACAAGAGACCCAGTACTTC. Complete variable domain (other parts from reference TRBV7-9 and TRBJ2-5): DTGVSQNPRHKITKRGQNVTFRCDPISEHNRLYWYRQTLGQGPEFLTYFQNEAQLEKSRLLSDRFSAERPKGSFSTLEIQRTEQGDSAMYLCASSLPLSAQETQYFGPGTRLLVL.

The chain employs TRBV18 and TRBJ2-7; no clear D gene. This CDR3 contains 14 residues. Trimming removed 6 bases from V and 3 bases from J, with 15 bases in between. The germline V gene has CDR1 KGHSH and CDR2 LQKENI. CDR3 in amino acids: CASSPSTRRYEQYF. The CDR3 nucleotides read TGTGCCAGCTCCCCCTCCACCAGACGCTACGAGCAGTACTTC.

The chain has TRBV5-4 and TRBJ2-3; D unresolved. V lost 0 bases, J lost 2 bases, and 10 bases lay in between. CDR3 length: 15 amino acids. Germline V CDR1 and CDR2: SGHNT, YYREEE (reference sequence). The CDR3 nucleotides read TGTGCCAGCAGCTTGGATTCGGGTTTCACAGATACGCAGTATTTT. This sequence encodes CASSLDSGFTDTQYF.

The chain carries TRBV30 and TRBJ2-1, with D possibly matching TRBD2 (6 bases). CDR3 size: 13 residues. Looked up from germline, CDR1 is GTSNPN and CDR2 is SVGIG (reference sequence). V was shortened by 3 bases and J by 7 bases, with 13 bases between the two germline ends. CDR3 amino acids: CAWSTGGRNEQFF. DNA for the CDR3: TGTGCCTGGAGCACCGGGGGTAGGAATGAGCAGTTCTTC.

The chain combines TRBV5-4 with TRBJ2-7; 8 nucleotides match TRBD1. Germline V gene data show CDR1 as SGHNT and CDR2 as YYREEE (reference sequence). The trim removed 4 bases at V and 6 bases at J, leaving 9 bases unmatched. The CDR3 is made up of 14 amino acids. The DNA for the CDR3 is TGTGCCAGCAGCCCCAGGACAGGGAACGCCGAGCAGTACTTC. This sequence encodes CASSPRTGNAEQYF.

By its share, this clone is medium-sized. The chain carries TRBV6-6 and TRBJ2-7, with a possible D match to TRBD2 (5 bases). The CDR3 runs 13 residues. Germline V lookup: CDR1 MNHNY, CDR2 SVGAGI (reference sequence). Trimming took off 2 bases at V and 9 bases at J, with 14 bases between the two ends. CDR3: CASSYASSYGQYF. For the CDR3, the DNA is TGTGCCAGCAGTTACGCTTCTAGCTATGGGCAGTACTTC.

This chain joins TRBV12-3 or TRBV12-4 and TRBJ2-6; D not resolved. The CDR3 runs to 13 residues. V was clipped by 4 bases and J by 4 bases, with 5 bases between them. The CDR3 DNA sequence: TGTGCCAGCAGTTCGTCGGGGGCCAACGTCCTGACTTTC. Protein sequence: CASSSSGANVLTF.

This chain uses TRBV9 with TRBJ2-1, with TRBD2 as a possible D gene (5 bases). The CDR3 spans 16 residues. Trimming left V 0 bases short and J 0 bases short, with 10 bases between. CDR1 and CDR2 (germline): SGDLS, YYNGEE. The CDR3 region is CASSVGSASSYNEQFF. The CDR3 DNA is TGTGCCAGCAGCGTAGGTAGCGCCAGCTCCTACAATGAGCAGTTCTTC.

This rearrangement joins TRBV4-1 to TRBJ2-3, with D possibly matching TRBD2 (5 bases). The CDR3 has 14 amino acids. Per the germline V gene, CDR1 is MGHRA and CDR2 is YSYEKL. Trimming took 4 bases from V and 6 from J, leaving 14 bases between them. The CDR3 spells CASSPTLLEDTQYF. For the CDR3, the DNA is TGCGCCAGCAGCCCTACCCTACTAGAGGATACGCAGTATTTT.

The rearrangement links TRBV15 to TRBJ2-7; D unresolved. The CDR3 consists of 17 residues. V was shortened by 1 base and J by 0 bases, with 16 bases between the two germline ends. Germline V gives CDR1 LNHNV, CDR2 YYDKDF (reference sequence). CDR3 amino acids: CATSRVGEASSSYEQYF. CDR3 in DNA: TGTGCCACCAGCAGAGTTGGAGAAGCGAGTAGCTCCTACGAGCAGTACTTC.